This is a list of T cell receptor beta chains from one sample in a study of blood T cells in healthy people across ages. Each CDR3 protein gets one entry after TCRdb re-called the 5' RACE reads with MiXCR. Of around 1,600,000 distinct CDR3 sequences in the sample, under 55% were seen once. Sequences were obtained from blood. These receptors were collected from a woman aged 18 to 35 in good health. Both conserved end residues are part of each CDR3. The D gene is left open where the match is weak. The listing skips clone size in some rows; elsewhere it reads once, few, many or a size class.

14	NA	TRBV4-2	TRBJ2-7	NA	CASSQDPETDEQYF	TGTGCCAGCAGCCAAGATCCTGAGACAGACGAGCAGTACTTC
15	TRBD2	TRBV10-3	TRBJ2-1	NA	CAIDVPSGTYNEQFF	TGTGCCATCGACGTGCCTAGCGGGACCTACAATGAGCAGTTCTTC
13	TRBD1	TRBV20-1	TRBJ1-4	once	CSAGGQGREKLFF	TGCAGTGCGGGCGGACAGGGCAGGGAAAAACTGTTTTTT
15	NA	TRBV4-3	TRBJ2-3	NA	CASSQDRGHTDTQYF	TGCGCCAGCAGCCAAGATAGGGGTCACACAGATACGCAGTATTTT
15	TRBD2	TRBV6-6	TRBJ2-7	NA	CASCSGGTPYNEQYF	TGTGCCAGCTGTAGCGGGGGGACGCCTTACAATGAGCAGTACTTC
16	NA	TRBV20-1	TRBJ2-1	NA	CSARILTGPSYNEQFF	TGCAGTGCTAGAATCTTAACGGGGCCTTCCTACAATGAGCAGTTCTTC
16	NA	TRBV18	TRBJ2-1	NA	CASSFRLSPAYNEQFF	TGTGCCAGCTCATTTCGACTATCCCCGGCCTACAATGAGCAGTTCTTC
13	TRBD2	TRBV20-1	TRBJ2-3	NA	CSVHTGGADTQYF	TGCAGTGTTCATACGGGAGGCGCAGATACGCAGTATTTT
15	TRBD2	TRBV7-9	TRBJ2-1	many	CASSPMGGIYNEQFF	TGTGCCAGCAGCCCCATGGGGGGGATCTACAATGAGCAGTTCTTC
13	NA	TRBV18	TRBJ2-1	NA	CASSPGFGDEQFF	TGTGCCAGCTCACCTGGGTTTGGTGATGAGCAGTTCTTC
12	NA	TRBV3-1	TRBJ2-7	few	CATSPGAYEQYF	TGTGCCACCTCCCCCGGGGCCTACGAGCAGTACTTC
16	TRBD1	TRBV7-6	TRBJ2-3	NA	CASSTRTGVATDTQYF	TGTGCCAGCAGCACCAGGACAGGTGTGGCTACAGATACGCAGTATTTT
15	TRBD2	TRBV19	TRBJ2-2	few	CASRPGLAGIGELFF	TGTGCCAGTAGACCGGGACTAGCCGGTATCGGGGAGCTGTTTTTT
14	TRBD2	TRBV20-1	TRBJ2-5	many	CTGLAGVFRETQYF	TGCACGGGACTAGCGGGAGTTTTCCGAGAGACCCAGTACTTC
15	TRBD2	TRBV7-2	TRBJ2-3	NA	CASMPQRGGSDTQYF	TGTGCCAGCATGCCCCAGCGGGGGGGGTCAGATACGCAGTATTTT
13	TRBD1	TRBV29-1	TRBJ2-7	many	CSGGDRSSYEQYF	TGCAGCGGAGGGGACAGGAGCTCCTACGAGCAGTACTTC
15	NA	TRBV14	TRBJ2-1	few	CASSHSPGSYNEQFF	TGTGCCAGCAGCCATTCCCCGGGTTCCTACAATGAGCAGTTCTTC